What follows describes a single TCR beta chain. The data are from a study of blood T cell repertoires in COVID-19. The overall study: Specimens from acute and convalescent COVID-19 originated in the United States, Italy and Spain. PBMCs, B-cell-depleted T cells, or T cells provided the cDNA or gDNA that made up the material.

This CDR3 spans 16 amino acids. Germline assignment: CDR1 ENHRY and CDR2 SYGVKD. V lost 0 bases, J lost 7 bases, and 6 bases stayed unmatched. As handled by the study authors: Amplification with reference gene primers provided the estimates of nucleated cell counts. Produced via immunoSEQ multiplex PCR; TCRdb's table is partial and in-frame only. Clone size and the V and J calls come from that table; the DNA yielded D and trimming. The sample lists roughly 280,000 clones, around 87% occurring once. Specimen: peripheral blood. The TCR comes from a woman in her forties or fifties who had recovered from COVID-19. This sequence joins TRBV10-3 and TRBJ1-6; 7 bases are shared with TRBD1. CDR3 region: CAISESDRVKNSPLHF. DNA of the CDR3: TGTGCCATCAGTGAGTCTGACAGGGTTAAGAATTCACCCCTCCACTTT.